Each of the 20 T cell receptor beta chains below was sequenced from the same sample in a study of T cells after posttransplantation cyclophosphamide. Sequenced by immunoSEQ multiplex PCR; TCRdb stores in-frame clones only, minus some. This table has roughly 17,000 clones, less than 85% appearing once. Sequenced sample: memory CD4+ T cells sorted from blood. The source is a man under 40 in good health and a related stem cell transplant donor.

The V gene is TRBV18, the J gene TRBJ1-3; 7 nucleotides align to TRBD1. The CDR3 consists of 20 residues. V trimming: 3 bases; J trimming: 0 bases; junction bases outside the gene matches: 17. The germline V gene encodes CDR1 KGHSH and CDR2 LQKENI. Here the CDR3 reads CASSPKDRQAHSSSGNTIYF. The CDR3 DNA reads as TGTGCCAGCTCACCGAAGGACAGGCAGGCCCACTCTTCCTCTGGAAACACCATATATTTT.

The CDR3 DNA is TGTGCCAGCAGTGAACCTATGACAGGGAGAGGCACTGAAGCTTTCTTT. The encoded protein is CASSEPMTGRGTEAFF. This sequence joins TRBV6-1 and TRBJ1-1; 7 nucleotides match TRBD1. CDR3 length: 16 amino acids. The V and J ends lost 2 bases and 4 bases, in that order; junction bases with no gene match: 10. The V gene's germline CDR1 is MNHNS and CDR2 SASEGT.

The rearrangement joins TRBV6-1 to TRBJ2-5; maybe TRBD2 (6 bases). From germline, CDR1 is MNHNS and CDR2 SASEGT. Trimming pared 1 base from V and 7 bases from J, leaving 13 bases between. This CDR3 spans 14 amino acids. CDR3 sequence: CASSEGRMGGTQYF. The CDR3 region has the DNA TGTGCCAGCAGTGAAGGAAGAATGGGGGGGACCCAGTACTTC.

V and J are TRBV7-6 and TRBJ2-3; 11 bases align to TRBD1. The ends lost 4 bases at V and 2 bases at J; junction bases unmatched: 8. Germline assignment: CDR1 SGHVS and CDR2 FNYEAQ. The CDR3 loop spans 17 amino acids. CDR3 region: CASSYLGQGVNTDTQYF. CDR3 nucleotide sequence: TGTGCCAGCAGCTATCTGGGACAGGGGGTTAACACAGATACGCAGTATTTT.

V and J are TRBV4-1 and TRBJ1-2; weak D call: TRBD1 (5 bases). Looked up from germline, CDR1 is MGHRA and CDR2 is YSYEKL. The CDR3 extends over 14 amino acids. Deletions cut 5 bases from V and 0 bases from J, with 10 bases between. CDR3 in amino acids: CASSKETANYGYTF. CDR3 coding DNA: TGCGCCAGCAGCAAGGAGACAGCTAACTATGGCTACACCTTC.

The chain is built from TRBV4-2 and TRBJ2-6; perhaps TRBD2 as D (7 bases). Germline assignment: CDR1 LGHNA and CDR2 YNFKEQ. The CDR3 loop spans 16 amino acids. V shed 3 bases and J shed 1 base, with 10 bases lying between them. CDR3 coding DNA: TGTGCCAGCAGCCATGAGGGGGGGTCTGGGGCCAACGTCCTGACTTTC. Protein sequence: CASSHEGGSGANVLTF.

This chain connects TRBV5-5 to TRBJ1-6; 8 nucleotides line up with TRBD1. CDR1 SGHKS and CDR2 YYEKEE come from the germline V gene (reference sequence). This CDR3 contains 18 residues. V lost 0 bases, J lost 7 bases, and 12 bases stayed unmatched. The CDR3 reads CASSLVFMDRVVNSPLHF. As DNA, the CDR3 is TGTGCCAGCAGCTTGGTGTTTATGGACAGGGTTGTCAATTCACCCCTCCACTTT.

This clone was recorded once. The gene calls are TRBV29-1 and TRBJ1-5; D is possibly TRBD1 (5 bases). V lost 4 bases and J 4 bases, leaving 11 bases between the germline ends. CDR3 length: 13 residues. Germline CDR1 is SQVTM and CDR2 is ANQGSEA. The CDR3 DNA sequence: TGCAGCGTTGGGGGGGGTTGGAATCAGCCCCAGCATTTT. Its translation: CSVGGGWNQPQHF.

The J gene is TRBJ2-7, the V gene TRBV5-8, with TRBD1 identical over 10 bases. The CDR3 is 13 amino acids. Germline V gene data show CDR1 as SGHTS and CDR2 as YDEGEE. With V trimmed by 6 bases and J by 4 bases, 4 bases remained unmatched. The CDR3, as DNA: TGTGCCAGCACCCGGACAGGGGGGTACGAGCAGTACTTC. It yields the protein CASTRTGGYEQYF.

For this clone: Different DNA sequences within this sample yield the same CDR3. The chain combines TRBV20-1 with TRBJ1-1; D gene ambiguous. The CDR3 loop spans 11 amino acids. Germline-derived CDR1 and CDR2 are DFQATT and SNEGSKA (reference sequence). V gave up 1 base and J gave up 11 bases, with 11 bases separating them. The CDR3 is CSARGSGVAFF. Here the CDR3 DNA reads TGCAGTGCTAGAGGCTCCGGGGTTGCTTTCTTT.

The genes are TRBV19 and TRBJ2-5; 11 bases agree with TRBD1. Germline V gene sequence: CDR1 LNHDA, CDR2 SQIVND (reference sequence). There are 15 residues in the CDR3. Unmatched junction bases numbered 6, after V lost 5 bases and J lost 4 bases. The DNA of the CDR3 is TGTGCCAGTAGTTCTCTTGGGACAGGGGGAGAGACCCAGTACTTC. This gives the protein CASSSLGTGGETQYF. Drawing the rest from reference TRBV19 and TRBJ2-5, the complete variable domain is DGGITQSPKYLFRKEGQNVTLSCEQNLNHDAMYWYRQDPGQGLRLIYYSQIVNDFQKGDIAEGYSVSREKKESFPLTVTSAQKNPTAFYLCASSSLGTGGETQYFGPGTRLLVL.

The V gene is TRBV5-4, the J gene TRBJ1-2, with a tentative D call TRBD1 (6 bases). The CDR3 runs 13 residues. With 1 base removed from V and 8 bases from J, the gap between germline ends came to 12 bases. Germline V lookup: CDR1 SGHNT, CDR2 YYREEE (reference sequence). In nucleotides, the CDR3 is TGTGCCAGCAGCTTGCGGGGGGCGGGAGGCTACACCTTC. Translated, it gives CASSLRGAGGYTF. Filled out from reference TRBV5-4 and TRBJ1-2, the complete variable domain reads ETGVTQSPTHLIKTRGQQVTLRCSSQSGHNTVSWYQQALGQGPQFIFQYYREEENGRGNFPPRFSGLQFPNYSSELNVNALELDDSALYLCASSLRGAGGYTFGSGTRLTVV.

The CDR3 reads CASSLRAGGEAFF. The CDR3 DNA sequence: TGTGCCAGCAGCTTAAGAGCGGGGGGTGAAGCTTTCTTT. The V call is TRBV7-8, the J call TRBJ1-1, with a tentative D call TRBD1 (5 bases). Germline V gene lookup returns CDR1 SGHVS and CDR2 FQNEAQ. V lost 2 bases and J lost 7, with 11 bases in between. CDR3 length: 13 residues.

Turning to this clone: Mismatch with germline at one junction end may stem from a read error. J is TRBJ1-5 and V is TRBV29-1; D not certain. Germline CDR1 SQVTM, CDR2 ANQGSEA. There are 15 residues in the CDR3. The CDR3 sequence is CSVEWETRNDQSQHF. The CDR3 nucleotides read TGCAGCGTTGAATGGGAAACTAGGAATGATCAGTCCCAGCATTTT. Variable domain in full (rest from reference TRBV29-1 and TRBJ1-5): SAVISQKPSRDICQRGTSLTIQCQVDSQVTMMFWYRQQPGQSLTLIATANQGSEATYESGFVIDKFPISRPNLTFSTLTVSNMSPEDSSIYLCSVEWETRNDQSQHFGDGTRLSIL.

J is TRBJ2-5 and V is TRBV6-5; TRBD1 aligns across 8 bases. CDR3 length: 14 amino acids. CDR1 and CDR2 from the germline V gene are MNHEY and SVGAGI. The junction had 11 bases not matched to a gene; V was cut back by 8 bases and J by 6 bases. Here the CDR3 reads CASRGTGGWKTQYF. In DNA, the CDR3 is TGTGCCAGCCGGGGAACAGGGGGTTGGAAGACCCAGTACTTC.

The V call is TRBV11-2, the J call TRBJ2-5; TRBD2 matches 7 bases. The germline V gene has CDR1 SGHAT and CDR2 FQNNGV. The CDR3 runs to 15 residues. V dropped 4 bases and J dropped 5; count of bases not matched to a gene: 10. CDR3 protein: CASSSLGGERETQYF. As DNA, the CDR3 is TGTGCCAGCAGCTCCCTTGGGGGGGAGAGGGAGACCCAGTACTTC.

V gene TRBV7-2 combines with J gene TRBJ2-3, with 14 bases identical to TRBD2. The CDR3 sequence is 15 residues long. The germline CDR1 and CDR2 sequences are SGHTA and FQGNSA. V was pared by 5 bases and J by 7 bases, with 5 bases of the junction left unmatched. CDR3 nucleotide sequence: TGTGCCAGCAGCCAGACTAGCGGGGGGGCGAATACGCAGTATTTT. Protein: CASSQTSGGANTQYF.

This chain connects TRBV11-3 to TRBJ1-5; TRBD1 agrees at 10 bases. The germline V gene has CDR1 SGHNT and CDR2 YENEEA. The CDR3 is 16 amino acids. V lost 5 bases, J lost 3 bases, and 7 bases stayed unmatched. The DNA for the CDR3 is TGTGCCAGCAGCCCCGGGACAGGGGATACCAATCAGCCCCAGCATTTT. Translated, it gives CASSPGTGDTNQPQHF.

The chain's CDR3 is CASSLGRGLNSPLHF. Written as DNA, the CDR3 is TGTGCCAGCAGTTTAGGCAGGGGGCTCAATTCACCCCTCCACTTT. The chain couples TRBV28 to TRBJ1-6; TRBD1 agrees at 8 bases. V shed 2 bases, J shed 7 bases, and the junction held 4 bases outside the gene matches. Per germline, CDR1 MDHEN and CDR2 SYDVKM. This CDR3 has 15 residues.

The sample holds a few counts of this clone. CDR3 sequence: CASSGSSGGAHEQYF. The CDR3, as DNA: TGTGCCAGCAGCGGATCTAGCGGGGGGGCCCACGAGCAGTACTTC. The chain carries TRBV7-2 and TRBJ2-7; 12 bases fit TRBD2. CDR1 is SGHTA and CDR2 is FQGNSA in the germline V gene. Losses at the gene ends were 5 bases for V and 5 bases for J; bases not matched to a gene: 7. The CDR3 runs 15 residues.